The clone carrying this T cell receptor beta chain showed up many times. Antigen specificity is unknown. This entry is derived from a study of CD8 T cells in ankylosing spondylitis. Generation of TCR beta libraries employed quantitative 5'-RACE incorporating molecular barcodes. TCRdb called the 5' RACE reads again in MiXCR, with one record for every CDR3 protein. The sample gives more than 650,000 distinct CDR3 sequences, 10% to 15% of which show up once; around 0.51% is in the top ten. CDR1 is SGHTA and CDR2 is FQGNSA in the germline V gene. V was shortened by 0 bases and J by 4 bases, with 7 bases between the two germline ends. There are 14 residues in the CDR3. Broader study findings: Several highly homologous variants formed a TCR beta motif that appeared characteristic of ankylosing spondylitis blood. Reportedly, matched ankylosing spondylitis synovial fluid was significantly enriched for disease-linked clones. Some motif variants were previously reported in reactive arthritis synovial fluid and blood. Disease-linked clones had a CD8+ phenotype and relatively low frequency in peripheral blood.

This rearrangement joins TRBV7-2 to TRBJ2-1; unclear D gene. What was sequenced was blood, either unsorted or a sorted T cell fraction (not recorded which). The receptor was derived from a male donor with ankylosing spondylitis. The CDR3, as DNA: TGTGCCAGCAGCTTAGCCGCCTTATACAATGAGCAGTTCTTC. Protein sequence: CASSLAALYNEQFF.